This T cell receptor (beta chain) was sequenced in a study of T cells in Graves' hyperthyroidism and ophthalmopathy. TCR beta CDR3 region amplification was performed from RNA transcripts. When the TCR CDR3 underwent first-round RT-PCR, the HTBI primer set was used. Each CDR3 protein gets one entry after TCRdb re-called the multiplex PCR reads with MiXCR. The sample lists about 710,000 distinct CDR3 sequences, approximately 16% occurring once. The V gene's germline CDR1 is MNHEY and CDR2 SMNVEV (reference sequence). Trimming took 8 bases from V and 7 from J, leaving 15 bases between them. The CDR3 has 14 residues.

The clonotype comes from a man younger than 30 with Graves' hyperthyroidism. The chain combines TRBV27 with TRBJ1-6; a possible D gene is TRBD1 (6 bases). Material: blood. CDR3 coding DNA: TGTGCCAGCGGCCTACAGGGTAGGAATTCACCCCTCCACTTT. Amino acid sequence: CASGLQGRNSPLHF.